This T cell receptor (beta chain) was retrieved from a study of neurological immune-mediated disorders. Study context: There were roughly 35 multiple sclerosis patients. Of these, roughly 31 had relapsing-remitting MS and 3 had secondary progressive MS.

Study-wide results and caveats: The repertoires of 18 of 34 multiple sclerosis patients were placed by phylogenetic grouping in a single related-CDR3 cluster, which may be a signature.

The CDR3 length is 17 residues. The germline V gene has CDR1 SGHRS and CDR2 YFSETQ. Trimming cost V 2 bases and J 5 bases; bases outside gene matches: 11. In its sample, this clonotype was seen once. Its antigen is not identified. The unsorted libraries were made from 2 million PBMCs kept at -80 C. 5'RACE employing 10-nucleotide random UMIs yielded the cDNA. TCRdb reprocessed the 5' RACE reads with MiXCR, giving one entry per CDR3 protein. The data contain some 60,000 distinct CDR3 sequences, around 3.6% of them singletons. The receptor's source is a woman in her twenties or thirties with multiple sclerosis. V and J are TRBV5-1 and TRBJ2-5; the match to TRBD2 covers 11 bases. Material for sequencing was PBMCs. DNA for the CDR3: TGCGCCAGCAGCTTAGGCCTAGCGGGAGGAACCGAGGAGACCCAGTACTTC. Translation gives CASSLGLAGGTEETQYF.